Listed below are T cell receptor beta chains from one sample, sequenced in a study of cytomegalovirus exposure and HLA in healthy donors. Sequencing used immunoSEQ multiplex PCR; TCRdb keeps in-frame clones, though not all of them. The sample yields 100,000 to 150,000 clones, roughly 82% seen once. Material: PBMCs. The receptor set was obtained from a woman aged 60 to 75 in good health and CMV-seropositive. Both conserved end residues are part of each CDR3. The order of the fields is clone size, V gene, D gene, CDR3 length, J gene, CDR3 protein, CDR3 DNA. The D gene is left open where the match is weak. The size field is filled for only some rows; it gives once, few, many or a size class.

-	TRBV20-1	-	10	TRBJ2-1	CSPTGSEQFF	TGCAGCCCGACTGGAAGTGAGCAGTTCTTC
-	TRBV6-5	-	16	TRBJ1-3	CASSYTGTSSGNTIYF	TGTGCCAGCAGTTACACAGGGACAAGCTCTGGAAACACCATATATTTT
-	TRBV29-1	-	13	TRBJ2-7	CSVEAGKPYEQYF	TGCAGCGTTGAGGCCGGGAAACCCTACGAGCAGTACTTC
medium-sized	TRBV4-3	-	13	TRBJ1-1	CASSQEAESEAFF	TGCGCCAGCAGCCAAGAAGCTGAAAGTGAAGCTTTCTTT
-	TRBV5-4	TRBD2	16	TRBJ2-2	CASSRSGALRTGELFF	TGTGCCAGCAGCCGTAGCGGGGCCTTAAGAACCGGGGAGCTGTTTTTT
-	TRBV12-5	TRBD2	14	TRBJ2-1	CASGLGLAGAEQFF	TGTGCTAGTGGTTTGGGCCTAGCGGGGGCTGAGCAGTTCTTC
-	TRBV11-2	-	15	TRBJ2-3	CASSLAGALTYTQYF	TGTGCCAGCAGCTTAGCGGGAGCTCTAACCTATACGCAGTATTTT
-	TRBV7-8	-	12	TRBJ2-5	CASSGIQETQYF	TGTGCCAGCAGCGGCATCCAAGAGACCCAGTACTTC
-	TRBV5-4	-	14	TRBJ1-2	CASSLAGVNYGYTF	TGTGCCAGCAGCTTGGCCGGGGTTAACTATGGCTACACCTTC
-	TRBV5-1	TRBD1	14	TRBJ2-5	CASSAQTGSETQYF	TGCGCCAGCAGCGCTCAGACAGGGTCGGAGACCCAGTACTTC
few	TRBV4-2	-	13	TRBJ2-7	CASSQDPPYEQYF	TGTGCCAGCAGCCAAGATCCCCCGTACGAGCAGTACTTC
many	TRBV5-1	-	17	TRBJ1-4	CASSPSPSGTNYEKLFF	TGCGCCAGCAGCCCCTCTCCCTCCGGGACTAACTATGAAAAACTGTTTTTT
-	TRBV23-1	-	14	TRBJ1-5	CASRSWPSNQPQHF	TGCGCCAGCAGATCGTGGCCCAGCAATCAGCCCCAGCATTTT
-	TRBV27	-	13	TRBJ1-5	CASSFNRDQPQHF	TGTGCCAGCAGTTTTAACAGGGATCAGCCCCAGCATTTT
-	TRBV6-6	TRBD2	14	TRBJ2-1	CAIQRGANYNEQFF	TGTGCCATCCAGCGGGGGGCCAACTACAATGAGCAGTTCTTC
-	TRBV9	TRBD1	13	TRBJ1-2	CASSRQGAYGYTF	TGTGCCAGCAGCAGACAGGGTGCCTATGGCTACACCTTC
once	TRBV7-8	-	14	TRBJ2-7	CASSLERIPEEQYF	TGTGCCAGCAGCTTAGAGCGAATACCTGAGGAGCAGTACTTC
-	TRBV6-6	-	14	TRBJ2-7	CASSYQDTTYEQYF	TGTGCCAGCAGTTACCAGGACACGACCTACGAGCAGTACTTC
-	TRBV2	TRBD1	17	TRBJ2-1	CASSVSPGQGIDNEQFF	TGTGCCAGCAGTGTTTCCCCAGGACAGGGAATAGACAATGAGCAGTTCTTC
-	TRBV5-1	TRBD2	18	TRBJ2-1	CASTPNPTSASSYNEQFF	TGCGCCAGCACCCCTAACCCGACTAGCGCGAGCTCCTACAATGAGCAGTTCTTC
few	TRBV30	-	14	TRBJ1-5	CAWSVGQGYQPQHF	TGTGCCTGGAGTGTAGGGCAGGGCTATCAGCCCCAGCATTTT
-	TRBV4-3	TRBD1	16	TRBJ1-5	CASSRVLGTGNQPQHF	TGCGCCAGCAGCCGTGTCCTCGGGACAGGCAATCAGCCCCAGCATTTT
-	TRBV5-5	-	14	TRBJ1-1	CASSLAGLGTEAFF	TGTGCCAGCAGCTTAGCAGGGTTAGGCACTGAAGCTTTCTTT
-	TRBV10-3	TRBD2	14	TRBJ2-3	CAINRGGVSDTQYF	TGTGCCATCAATCGGGGAGGGGTCTCAGATACGCAGTATTTT
-	TRBV28	TRBD1	14	TRBJ1-3	CASGRGGPGNTIYF	TGTGCCAGCGGAAGAGGGGGCCCCGGAAACACCATATATTTT
-	TRBV19	-	14	TRBJ2-7	CASSISGGYYEQYF	TGTGCCAGTAGTATATCCGGCGGTTACTACGAGCAGTACTTC
-	TRBV21-1	-	16	TRBJ2-7	CASNLTSVIYFYEQYF	TGTGCCAGCAACCTCACTAGCGTCATCTACTTCTACGAGCAGTACTTC
-	TRBV4-1	-	16	TRBJ1-5	CASSQGRSYSNQPQHF	TGCGCCAGCAGCCAAGGTCGGAGTTATAGCAATCAGCCCCAGCATTTT
few	TRBV7-2	TRBD2	16	TRBJ2-5	CASSAPTSGLYETQYF	TGTGCCAGCAGCGCGCCGACTAGCGGGTTATATGAGACCCAGTACTTC
-	TRBV5-8	TRBD2	16	TRBJ2-3	CASSPSGLAHTDTQYF	TGTGCCAGCAGCCCATCAGGACTAGCGCACACAGATACGCAGTATTTT
-	TRBV29-1	-	14	TRBJ1-3	CSVSGAESGNTIYF	TGCAGCGTATCAGGGGCTGAGTCTGGAAACACCATATATTTT
-	TRBV25-1	-	12	TRBJ1-1	CASSEIRGGAFF	TGTGCCAGCAGTGAAATTAGGGGGGGGGCTTTCTTT
-	TRBV15	TRBD1	16	TRBJ1-1	CATSRITGVLNTEAFF	TGTGCCACCAGCCGTATTACAGGGGTCCTGAACACTGAAGCTTTCTTT
-	TRBV7-2	-	14	TRBJ1-1	CASSLGLRDTEAFF	TGTGCCAGCAGCTTAGGACTGAGGGACACTGAAGCTTTCTTT
-	TRBV7-9	-	14	TRBJ1-1	CASSLIGGATEAFF	TGTGCCAGCAGCTTAATAGGGGGGGCCACTGAAGCTTTCTTT
-	TRBV5-1	-	15	TRBJ2-1	CASSLVEAGNNEQFF	TGCGCCAGCAGCTTGGTGGAAGCGGGTAACAATGAGCAGTTCTTC
-	TRBV5-6	-	14	TRBJ1-2	CASSLPGAIYGYTF	TGTGCCAGCAGCTTACCAGGGGCTATTTATGGCTACACCTTC
once	TRBV15	TRBD1	16	TRBJ2-3	CATSGDREGMTDTQYF	TGTGCCACCAGCGGCGACAGGGAAGGGATGACAGATACGCAGTATTTT
-	TRBV5-1	-	14	TRBJ1-5	CASSSGGGDQPQHF	TGCGCCAGCAGCTCCGGGGGAGGCGATCAGCCCCAGCATTTT
-	TRBV18	TRBD2	14	TRBJ2-7	CASSSTSGVYEQYF	TGTGCCAGCTCAAGTACTAGCGGGGTCTACGAGCAGTACTTC
few	TRBV9	TRBD2	15	TRBJ2-7	CASSGGLAGGYEQYF	TGTGCCAGCAGCGGAGGACTAGCGGGTGGATACGAGCAGTACTTC